The T cell receptor (beta chain) described here comes from a study of long-term antiretroviral therapy in people with HIV. General study points: Before ART, certain clones expanded, and these dominated the repertoire at all time points.

The length of the CDR3 is 14 residues. Per the germline V gene, CDR1 is SGDLS and CDR2 is YYNGEE. The ends were cut back, 3 bases at V and 4 bases at J, with 14 bases in the middle. This clone showed up just a few times. The antigen is undetermined. Version v3.0 of the immunoSEQ assay ran at survey level. Repertoires were generated with immunoSEQ multiplex PCR, while TCRdb's copy carries only in-frame clones and drops some. Here the sample spans about 28,000 clones, roughly 88% being singletons. This receptor was identified in a man aged 25 to 45 with HIV. The sample consisted of unsorted PBMCs, taken 2.7 to 2.9 years after starting antiretroviral therapy. This chain links TRBV9 with TRBJ2-7; D possibly matches TRBD1 or TRBD2 (6 bases each). The CDR3 nucleotides are TGTGCCAGCAGCGAAGGGGGGCCAGGATACGAGCAGTACTTC. Protein product: CASSEGGPGYEQYF.